Below, 25 T cell receptor beta chains from the same sample are listed, as sequenced in a study of cytomegalovirus exposure and HLA in healthy donors. Primers for the PCR totalled 60 Vbeta and 13 Jbeta. The method was immunoSEQ multiplex PCR; TCRdb's version includes in-frame clones alone and lacks a portion of them. The sample shows roughly 200,000 clones, just over 75% of them seen only once. Sequencing was carried out using PBMCs. The receptors originated from a woman aged 60-75 years in good health and CMV-seropositive.

The V call is TRBV7-9, the J call TRBJ1-2; D possibly corresponds to TRBD1 (6 bases). Germline CDR1 is SEHNR and CDR2 is FQNEAQ (reference sequence). The CDR3 has 13 residues. The V end was cut by 2 bases, the J end by 8 bases, with 12 bases between. Here the CDR3 reads CASSLTGTLGYTF. As DNA, the CDR3 is TGTGCCAGCAGCTTAACCGGGACATTGGGCTACACCTTC.

This clone was found a few times. V gene TRBV5-1 combines with J gene TRBJ2-6, with TRBD1 identical over 8 bases. Trimming took 0 bases from V and 4 from J; bases not matched to a gene: 9. Germline V gene lookup returns CDR1 SGHRS and CDR2 YFSETQ. This CDR3 is 18 amino acids long. DNA of the CDR3: TGCGCCAGCAGCTTGGACGAGTCAGGGGGCCTGGGGGCCAACGTCCTGACTTTC. Its translation is CASSLDESGGLGANVLTF.

Concerning this clone: This sample also contains other DNA sequences that code for the same CDR3. The chain employs TRBV5-1 and TRBJ2-3; 8 positions agree with TRBD1. Germline CDR1 reads SGHRS; CDR2 reads YFSETQ. CDR3 size: 15 residues. V was pared by 3 bases and J by 3 bases, with 6 bases of the junction left unmatched. CDR3 DNA: TGCGCCAGCAGCTCCGGACAGGGCGCAACAGATACGCAGTATTTT. This sequence encodes CASSSGQGATDTQYF.

The chain recombines TRBV6-6 with TRBJ2-1; 13 bases agree with TRBD2. The J segment lost 12 bases and the V segment lost 8 bases, leaving 7 bases of the junction unmatched. This CDR3 comprises 13 residues. Germline CDR1 and CDR2: MNHNY and SVGAGI (reference sequence). CDR3 residues: CASGQTSGGLQFF. CDR3 nucleotide sequence: TGTGCCAGCGGTCAGACTAGCGGGGGGCTGCAGTTCTTC.

The V gene is TRBV5-5, the J gene TRBJ1-2, with a tentative D call TRBD1 (6 bases). The germline gives CDR1 SGHKS, CDR2 YYEKEE (reference sequence). This CDR3 region has 14 residues. The V gene lost 1 base and the J gene lost 5 bases, with 12 bases spanning the gap. CDR3 DNA: TGTGCCAGCAGCTTGTACAGGGATAAATATGGCTACACCTTC. Residues: CASSLYRDKYGYTF.

The rearrangement joins TRBV27 to TRBJ1-6; 10 bases match TRBD1. The CDR3 runs to 15 residues. Germline V lookup: CDR1 MNHEY, CDR2 SMNVEV (reference sequence). The V and J ends lost 7 bases and 5 bases, in that order; junction bases with no gene match: 5. The CDR3 here is CASKDRGFDNSPLHF. In DNA, the CDR3 is TGTGCCAGCAAGGACAGGGGGTTCGATAATTCACCCCTCCACTTT.

This chain connects TRBV18 to TRBJ1-5; 10 positions match TRBD1. Per the germline V gene, CDR1 is KGHSH and CDR2 is LQKENI. The CDR3 runs to 14 residues. V gave up 5 bases and J gave up 5 bases; unmatched junction bases: 3. The CDR3 DNA sequence: TGTGCCAGCTCAGGGACAGGGGTTTATCAGCCCCAGCATTTT. This codes for CASSGTGVYQPQHF.

The chain links TRBV27 to TRBJ2-1; 12 positions match TRBD2. With V trimmed by 4 bases and J by 3 bases, 7 bases remained unmatched. CDR1 is MNHEY and CDR2 is SMNVEV in the germline V gene (reference sequence). The CDR3 extends over 17 amino acids. CDR3 DNA sequence: TGTGCCAGCAGTTCCCCCGGACTAGCGGGGAACTACAATGAGCAGTTCTTC. This encodes CASSSPGLAGNYNEQFF.

Concerning this clone: A read error may account for a junction end that differs from germline. V is TRBV10-3 and J is TRBJ2-7; 8 nucleotides align to TRBD2. The germline V gene encodes CDR1 ENHRY and CDR2 SYGVKD. This CDR3 contains 14 residues. The CDR3 nucleotides read TGTGCCATCAGTGAGCGGCTAGCGGGCTACGGGCAGTACTTC. As protein: CAISERLAGYGQYF.

The rearrangement uses TRBV7-6 and TRBJ2-7, with D tentatively TRBD2 (7 bases). The germline V gene encodes CDR1 SGHVS and CDR2 FNYEAQ. V was clipped by 5 bases and J by 5 bases, with 13 bases between them. The CDR3 has 13 amino acids. CDR3 amino acids: CASSPGGLHEQYF. The DNA of the CDR3 is TGTGCCAGCAGCCCCGGGGGGCTCCACGAGCAGTACTTC.

As concerns this clone: The sample contains more than one DNA sequence encoding this CDR3. The chain links TRBV5-4 to TRBJ1-1, with D possibly matching TRBD1 (5 bases). CDR1 and CDR2 (germline): SGHNT, YYREEE (reference sequence). V gave up 0 bases and J gave up 0 bases, with 6 bases separating them. There are 14 residues in the CDR3. The CDR3 region is CASSLGQMNTEAFF. DNA of the CDR3: TGTGCCAGCAGCTTGGGACAGATGAACACTGAAGCTTTCTTT.

On this clone itself: One end of the junction does not line up with germline, which may come from a read error. The V and J genes are TRBV28 and TRBJ1-2; D uncertain. This CDR3 comprises 14 residues. Germline V lookup: CDR1 MDHEN, CDR2 SYDVKM. Here the CDR3 reads CASSPDLTNYGYAF. The DNA of the CDR3 is TGTGCCAGCAGCCCCGATTTAACCAACTATGGCTACGCCTTC.

V usage is TRBV11-3 and J usage is TRBJ2-5, with D perhaps TRBD1 (6 bases). Near its end, the DNA agrees better with TRBJ2-7, so the J call may be wrong. In germline, CDR1 is SGHNT, CDR2 YENEEA. There are 14 residues in the CDR3. Written as DNA, the CDR3 is TGTGCCAGCAAACTGGGCAGGGGCCCCTACGAGCAGTACTTC. Translated, it gives CASKLGRGPYEQYF.

This chain uses TRBV7-9 with TRBJ1-4; D remains unclear. V lost 5 bases to trimming and J lost 8 bases, with 15 bases between them. CDR3 size: 14 residues. The germline V gene encodes CDR1 SEHNR and CDR2 FQNEAQ (reference sequence). The CDR3 DNA follows: TGTGCCAGCAGCCTCGCGGAGGTCGGGGAAAAACTGTTTTTT. As protein: CASSLAEVGEKLFF.

This clone is a singleton in its sample. Within the sample, other DNA sequences also encode this same CDR3. The gene calls are TRBV18 and TRBJ2-7; D ambiguous. CDR1 KGHSH and CDR2 LQKENI come from the germline V gene. V lost 1 base and J lost 0, with 4 bases in between. This CDR3 is built from 13 residues. CDR3 sequence (DNA): TGTGCCAGCTCACCACTCAGCTCCTACGAGCAGTACTTC. It yields the protein CASSPLSSYEQYF.

Comments on this clone: Relative to the germline gene, one junction end is altered; a read error may explain this. The rearrangement joins TRBV5-1 to TRBJ2-6, with 7 nucleotides matching TRBD2. This CDR3 region has 16 residues. In germline, CDR1 is SGHRS, CDR2 YFSETQ. The CDR3 DNA is TGCGCCAGCAGCTTGGCCGGGGGGACTGGGGCCAACGGCCTGACTTTC. Its translation: CASSLAGGTGANGLTF.

This rearrangement joins TRBV5-1 to TRBJ1-1; a weak D match, TRBD1 (6 bases). The CDR3 is 16 amino acids. Germline CDR1 SGHRS, CDR2 YFSETQ. V gave up 0 bases and J gave up 1 base, with 13 bases separating them. The CDR3 nucleotides read TGCGCCAGCAGCTTGGGGGACAACAGGTGGAACACTGAAGCTTTCTTT. Its translation: CASSLGDNRWNTEAFF.

The CDR3 spells CASRSPTGNTGELFF. The CDR3, as DNA: TGTGCCAGCAGAAGTCCAACAGGGAACACCGGGGAGCTGTTTTTT. J is TRBJ2-2 and V is TRBV27; D is possibly TRBD1 (5 bases). Germline V gene sequence: CDR1 MNHEY, CDR2 SMNVEV (reference sequence). The CDR3 spans 15 residues. With 6 bases removed from V and 1 base from J, the gap between germline ends came to 12 bases.

This clone appeared a few times. The chain links TRBV18 to TRBJ2-5; 8 positions match TRBD2. V was clipped by 2 bases and J by 3 bases; unmatched bases: 2. The CDR3 extends over 14 amino acids. Germline CDR1 is KGHSH and CDR2 is LQKENI. CDR3: CASSPVSGEETQYF. The CDR3 DNA sequence: TGTGCCAGCTCACCAGTTAGCGGGGAAGAGACCCAGTACTTC.

This chain joins TRBV13 and TRBJ1-3; no clear D gene. V was trimmed by 3 bases and J by 2 bases, leaving 8 bases between them. The germline V gene encodes CDR1 PRHDT and CDR2 FYEKMQ (reference sequence). There are 14 residues in the CDR3. CDR3 in amino acids: CASSLRQTGNTIYF. In DNA form, the CDR3 reads TGTGCCAGCAGCTTGCGGCAGACTGGAAACACCATATATTTT.

This clone was seen once. V usage is TRBV7-8 and J usage is TRBJ1-3; D unresolved. The CDR3 is made up of 17 amino acids. Trimming removed 2 bases from V and 0 bases from J, with 14 bases in between. Germline CDR1 reads SGHVS; CDR2 reads FQNEAQ. The CDR3 DNA reads TGTGCCAGCAGCTTACGGGATTCGGGAGGCTCTGGAAACACCATATATTTT. Its translation: CASSLRDSGGSGNTIYF.

The chain uses TRBV6-5 and TRBJ1-6; no definite D call. Germline V gives CDR1 MNHEY, CDR2 SVGAGI. This CDR3 region has 13 residues. The ends were cut back, 0 bases at V and 10 bases at J, with 7 bases in the middle. The CDR3 nucleotides read TGTGCCAGCAGTTACTCGAGAGAATCACCCCTCCACTTT. This codes for CASSYSRESPLHF.

This clone has just one count. The chain has TRBV30 and TRBJ1-4, with 7 bases that match TRBD1. Trimming removed 4 bases from V and 10 bases from J; junction bases left unmatched: 12. CDR1 is GTSNPN, CDR2 SVGIG, per germline (reference sequence). The CDR3 is 14 amino acids. The CDR3 DNA reads TGTGCCTGGAAGAAGGGACAGCTTGCGACAAAACTGTTTTTT. Amino acid sequence: CAWKKGQLATKLFF.

The V and J genes are TRBV9 and TRBJ2-1; 8 bases agree with TRBD2. The V segment lost 0 bases and the J segment 6 bases; nucleotides outside the gene matches: 5. The CDR3 is made up of 15 amino acids. Germline V gene lookup returns CDR1 SGDLS and CDR2 YYNGEE. In DNA, the CDR3 is TGTGCCAGCAGCGTAGGAGCGGGGGCCCCCAATGAGCAGTTCTTC. The encoded protein is CASSVGAGAPNEQFF.

This chain links TRBV5-1 with TRBJ2-1, with 12 bases aligning to TRBD2. Unmatched junction bases numbered 6, after V lost 0 bases and J lost 5 bases. The CDR3 extends over 17 amino acids. Germline V gene lookup returns CDR1 SGHRS and CDR2 YFSETQ. The CDR3 DNA reads TGCGCCAGCAGCTTGGAGACTAGCGGGAGTTACGACAATGAGCAGTTCTTC. It translates to CASSLETSGSYDNEQFF.